This T cell receptor beta chain originates from a study of T-cell memory formation after mild COVID-19. Turning to this clonotype: Its antigen remains unidentified.

TCRdb recomputed calls from the 5' RACE reads with MiXCR, one row per CDR3 protein. The sample yields 250,000 to 350,000 distinct CDR3 sequences, roughly a fifth seen once. Study conclusions and caveats: Contracting CD4+ clones lay largely in CM and EM, with CD8+ ones residing in EMRA.

With 1 base removed from V and 10 bases from J, the gap between germline ends came to 11 bases. Per germline, CDR1 PRHDT and CDR2 FYEKMQ (reference sequence). This CDR3 is 13 amino acids long. This chain uses TRBV13 with TRBJ2-1; no definite D call. Sequences were obtained from PBMCs or a T cell subset sorted from them (not recorded which). The sequence was obtained from a man aged 18 to 30 who had mild COVID-19 (a few samples of this study predate the infection). Cell type and time point are not known. CDR3 DNA: TGTGCCAGCAGCTTAGAGGCTGCGAGGGAGCAGTTCTTC. Translation gives CASSLEAAREQFF.